This passage covers 27 T cell receptor beta chains from one sample sequenced in a study of regulatory T cells in long-lasting Graves disease. Construction of the TCR beta libraries employed iRepertoire HTBI primers in conjunction with Arm-PCR of CDR3 regions. MiXCR, applied by TCRdb to the multiplex PCR reads, yields one record per CDR3 protein. This sample has about half a million distinct CDR3 sequences; under 25% occur once, and the top ten carry 13%. As to time point: persistent/refractory GD, antithyroid drugs over 5 years with positive TRAb. Following extraction of RNA from PBMCs, that RNA was used to make the TCR library. This specimen consisted of peripheral blood mononuclear cells (PBMCs), obtained when the disease was refractory, from a patient treated with antithyroid drugs. These receptors all come from a female donor with Graves disease.

This clonotype occurred many times. The CDR3 is CASTTTNEKLFF. Written as DNA, the CDR3 is TGTGCCAGCACTACAACTAATGAAAAACTGTTTTTT. The V call is TRBV28, the J call TRBJ1-4; no clear D gene. The CDR3 covers 12 residues. From germline, CDR1 is MDHEN and CDR2 SYDVKM. Between the trimmed V and J ends, which lost 7 bases and 0 bases, there was a span of 3 bases.

This clonotype showed up just a few times. The rearrangement joins TRBV9 to TRBJ1-5; D unresolved. Per germline, CDR1 SGDLS and CDR2 YYNGEE. This CDR3 has 15 residues. The ends were cut back, 0 bases at V and 1 base at J, with 8 bases in the middle. The CDR3 DNA reads as TGTGCCAGCAGCGTAGGGACGGGCAGCAATCAGCCCCAGCATTTT. Translation: CASSVGTGSNQPQHF.

At least ten counts were recorded for this clonotype. The chain joins TRBV2 to TRBJ1-6; D unclear. This CDR3 region has 14 residues. The germline V gene encodes CDR1 SNHLY and CDR2 FYNNEI. The V and J ends lost 5 bases and 5 bases respectively, with 10 bases between them. The CDR3 nucleotides are TGTGCCAGCAGTCCCGGGCCCAATAATTCACCCCTCCACTTT. Translating gives CASSPGPNNSPLHF.

V and J are TRBV9 and TRBJ1-3; no clear D gene. This CDR3 has 15 amino acids. Germline V gives CDR1 SGDLS, CDR2 YYNGEE. Deletions cut 4 bases from V and 0 bases from J, with 11 bases between. The DNA of the CDR3 is TGTGCCAGCAGCCGCCTTGCGAGCTCTGGAAACACCATATATTTT. Protein product: CASSRLASSGNTIYF.

This clonotype was observed a few times. The CDR3 loop reads CASSLALAGGHDEQYF. The CDR3 DNA sequence: TGTGCCAGCAGCTTAGCACTAGCGGGGGGGCACGACGAGCAGTACTTC. This rearrangement joins TRBV7-2 to TRBJ2-7; 13 bases agree with TRBD2. The J segment lost 5 bases and the V segment lost 0 bases, leaving 4 bases of the junction unmatched. This CDR3 comprises 16 residues. Germline V CDR1 and CDR2: SGHTA, FQGNSA.

This clonotype was seen ten or more times. The genes are TRBV20-1 and TRBJ1-4, with TRBD1 matching 8 bases. V lost 5 bases and J lost 6; bases outside the gene matches: 5. The CDR3 spans 13 residues. Looked up from germline, CDR1 is DFQATT and CDR2 is SNEGSKA (reference sequence). The CDR3 spells CSAAGTGHEKLFF. The CDR3 coding sequence is TGCAGTGCTGCCGGGACAGGACATGAAAAACTGTTTTTT.

There are many counts of this clonotype. The chain joins TRBV7-8 to TRBJ1-1; D gene ambiguous. The CDR3 has 13 residues. CDR1 is SGHVS and CDR2 is FQNEAQ in the germline V gene. Trimming shortened V by 8 bases and J by 0 bases, and 10 bases separated the two germline ends. CDR3: CASGVGLNTEAFF. As DNA, the CDR3 is TGTGCCAGCGGTGTAGGACTGAACACTGAAGCTTTCTTT. The variable domain in full, completed from reference TRBV7-8 and TRBJ1-1, reads GAGVSQSPRYKVAKRGQDVALRCDPISGHVSLFWYQQALGQGPEFLTYFQNEAQLDKSGLPSDRFFAERPEGSVSTLKIQRTQQEDSAVYLCASGVGLNTEAFFGQGTRLTVV.

Remarks on this clonotype: With a much larger clone just one base away, this may be a read error. V gene TRBV12-3 or TRBV12-4 combines with J gene TRBJ2-5; D is unclear. The CDR3 has 12 amino acids. V shed 6 bases and J shed 4 bases, with 9 bases lying between them. The CDR3 loop is CASRRLGETQYF. CDR3 in DNA: TGTGCCAGCAGGCGTCTTGGAGAGACCCAGTACTTC.

This chain joins TRBV9 and TRBJ1-2, with D perhaps matching TRBD1 (6 bases). The CDR3 runs 15 residues. Germline CDR1 is SGDLS and CDR2 is YYNGEE. V lost 2 bases and J 5 bases, leaving 16 bases between the germline ends. CDR3 in amino acids: CASSVAPGGGYGYTF. DNA for the CDR3: TGTGCCAGCAGCGTCGCCCCAGGAGGGGGATATGGCTACACCTTC.

This clonotype was seen repeatedly, ten times or more. The rearrangement links TRBV20-1 to TRBJ2-7; D may be TRBD2 (6 bases). V was shortened by 5 bases and J by 4 bases, with 15 bases between the two germline ends. Germline assignment: CDR1 DFQATT and CDR2 SNEGSKA (reference sequence). The CDR3 sequence is 13 residues long. Here the CDR3 reads CSAWRGGIYEQYF. In nucleotides, the CDR3 is TGCAGTGCTTGGCGGGGCGGGATATACGAGCAGTACTTC.

This clonotype was picked up many times. The chain uses TRBV28 and TRBJ1-6, with a possible D match to TRBD1 (5 bases). CDR1 is MDHEN, CDR2 SYDVKM, per germline. Trimming removed 5 bases at V and 8 bases at J, with 13 bases between. CDR3 length: 14 amino acids. This CDR3 is CASSRGRGHSPLHF. CDR3 in DNA: TGTGCCAGCAGTCGGGGACGGGGACATTCACCCCTCCACTTT.

This clonotype was picked up a small number of times. The V gene is TRBV19, the J gene TRBJ2-7; D may be TRBD2 (6 bases). This CDR3 is built from 14 residues. The V gene lost 7 bases and the J gene lost 2 bases, with 15 bases spanning the gap. Germline-derived CDR1 and CDR2 are LNHDA and SQIVND (reference sequence). CDR3 sequence: CASTTDPGAYEQYF. The CDR3 region has the DNA TGTGCCAGTACTACCGACCCGGGGGCCTACGAGCAGTACTTC.

The genes are TRBV15 and TRBJ1-5, with unresolved D. The germline gives CDR1 LNHNV, CDR2 YYDKDF (reference sequence). The V and J ends lost 4 bases and 4 bases respectively, with 14 bases between them. The CDR3 is 15 residues long. The CDR3 nucleotides read TGTGCCACCAGCAAGACCCCAGGATCTAATCAGCCCCAGCATTTT. Translation gives CATSKTPGSNQPQHF. Full variable domain (missing parts from reference TRBV15 and TRBJ1-5): DAMVIQNPRYQVTQFGKPVTLSCSQTLNHNVMYWYQQKSSQAPKLLFHYYDKDFNNEADTPDNFQSRRPNTSFCFLDIRSPGLGDTAMYLCATSKTPGSNQPQHFGDGTRLSIL.

This clonotype was seen a single time. This chain connects TRBV7-2 to TRBJ2-7, with 12 positions matching TRBD2. Germline V gene lookup returns CDR1 SGHTA and CDR2 FQGNSA. The length of the CDR3 is 14 residues. V was pared by 1 base and J by 10 bases, with 5 bases of the junction left unmatched. The chain's CDR3 is CASSLVASGGAQYF. The CDR3 DNA is TGTGCCAGCAGCTTAGTGGCTAGCGGGGGGGCCCAGTACTTC.

This clonotype was counted ten times or more. The chain has TRBV28 and TRBJ2-5; possible D gene TRBD1, 7 bases. Deletions cut 6 bases from V and 4 bases from J, with 21 bases between. Germline V lookup: CDR1 MDHEN, CDR2 SYDVKM. The CDR3 runs to 16 residues. The CDR3 sequence: CASSPNRRGRIETQYF. Written as DNA, the CDR3 is TGTGCCAGCAGCCCAAACCGGAGGGGGCGAATAGAGACCCAGTACTTC.

The chain joins TRBV11-1 to TRBJ2-1, with TRBD2 matching 13 bases. J lost 10 bases, V lost 5 bases, and 8 bases had no gene match. The CDR3 extends over 15 amino acids. In germline, CDR1 is SGHAT, CDR2 FQDESV (reference sequence). Here the CDR3 reads CASSPRTSGGKEQFF. The CDR3 coding sequence is TGTGCCAGCAGCCCAAGGACTAGCGGGGGCAAGGAGCAGTTCTTC.

This clonotype has at least ten counts. The chain employs TRBV6-1 and TRBJ2-6; the match to TRBD2 covers 12 bases. The CDR3 runs to 20 residues. Germline V CDR1 and CDR2: MNHNS, SASEGT. Trimming cost V 6 bases and J 0 bases; bases outside gene matches: 12. The DNA of the CDR3 is TGTGCCAGCAGGCGGACTAGCGGGGCAAGGATTCCCTCTGGGGCCAACGTCCTGACTTTC. This translates into CASRRTSGARIPSGANVLTF.

V is TRBV3-1 and J is TRBJ1-6; perhaps TRBD1 as D (6 bases). Germline-derived CDR1 and CDR2 are LGHDT and YNNKEL (reference sequence). Trimming cost V 0 bases and J 10 bases, with 13 bases left between them. The CDR3 runs to 15 residues. The CDR3 DNA follows: TGTGCCAGCAGCCAAGATTTAGGAGGGGGATCACCCCTCCACTTT. As protein: CASSQDLGGGSPLHF.

Note on this clonotype: Because it lacks the conserved phenylalanine or tryptophan at the end, this CDR3 is likely a read error. This rearrangement joins TRBV28 to TRBJ1-1; D is unresolved. Trimming removed 7 bases from V and 5 bases from J, with 20 bases in between. Looked up from germline, CDR1 is MDHEN and CDR2 is SYDVKM. The CDR3 has 15 amino acids. In nucleotides, the CDR3 is TGTGCCAGCACCCAATATATCTCCGGGGATACTGAAGCTTTCCTT. As protein: CASTQYISGDTEAFL.

This clonotype was found many times. The rearrangement joins TRBV2 to TRBJ2-7, with a possible D match to TRBD2 (5 bases). V dropped 4 bases and J dropped 7 bases, with 29 bases sitting between them. Germline V gene data show CDR1 as SNHLY and CDR2 as FYNNEI. The CDR3 runs to 18 residues. The CDR3 region has the DNA TGTGCCAGCAGTGCCAACATGATGGCGGCTGGGCCACCGGGAGAGCAGTACTTC. Translating it yields CASSANMMAAGPPGEQYF. Using reference TRBV2 and TRBJ2-7 for the parts outside the CDR3, the full variable domain is EPEVTQTPSHQVTQMGQEVILRCVPISNHLYFYWYRQILGQKVEFLVSFYNNEISEKSEIFDDQFSVERPDGSNFTLKIRSTKLEDSAMYFCASSANMMAAGPPGEQYFGPGTRLTVT.

As to this clonotype: A much larger clone differs from this one at a single base, so this may be a read error. V usage is TRBV7-3 and J usage is TRBJ1-1; D gene ambiguous. CDR3 length: 14 residues. The germline gives CDR1 SGHTA, CDR2 FQGTGA. Trimming pared 0 bases from V and 3 bases from J, leaving 8 bases between. Here the CDR3 DNA reads TGTGCCAGCAGCTTAACGCCGGCGGACACTGAAGCTTTCTTT. Amino acids: CASSLTPADTEAFF.

The CDR3 here is CASSSQGRHTGELFF. In nucleotides, the CDR3 is TGCGCCAGCAGCTCGCAGGGGCGCCATACCGGGGAGCTGTTTTTT. The chain joins TRBV5-1 to TRBJ2-2; maybe TRBD1 (6 bases). This CDR3 has 15 residues. Between the trimmed V and J ends, which lost 3 bases and 5 bases, there was a span of 14 bases. Germline V CDR1 and CDR2: SGHRS, YFSETQ. Drawing the rest from reference TRBV5-1 and TRBJ2-2, the complete variable domain is KAGVTQTPRYLIKTRGQQVTLSCSPISGHRSVSWYQQTPGQGLQFLFEYFSETQRNKGNFPGRFSGRQFSNSRSEMNVSTLELGDSALYLCASSSQGRHTGELFFGEGSRLTVL.

This clonotype was detected ten times or more. The rearrangement links TRBV11-1 to TRBJ1-1; possibly TRBD1 for D (5 bases). Between the trimmed V and J ends, which lost 5 bases and 8 bases, there was a span of 15 bases. The CDR3 runs 13 residues. The germline V gene has CDR1 SGHAT and CDR2 FQDESV (reference sequence). The CDR3 here is CASSLVGTLEAFF. The CDR3 nucleotides are TGTGCCAGCAGCCTAGTGGGGACTCTGGAAGCTTTCTTT.

This clonotype was observed many times. The chain links TRBV6-5 to TRBJ2-7; no clear D. V was trimmed by 0 bases and J by 3 bases, leaving 15 bases between them. Germline V CDR1 and CDR2: MNHEY, SVGAGI. The CDR3 spans 16 residues. CDR3: CASSYSGRQRGYEQYF. Written as DNA, the CDR3 is TGTGCCAGCAGTTACTCGGGTCGGCAGCGTGGCTACGAGCAGTACTTC.

Notes on this clonotype: A single base separates this from a much larger clone, so it may be a read error. The chain employs TRBV27 and TRBJ1-2; 7 nucleotides align to TRBD1. With V trimmed by 5 bases and J by 6 bases, 12 bases remained unmatched. The CDR3 consists of 15 residues. Germline assignment: CDR1 MNHEY and CDR2 SMNVEV (reference sequence). CDR3 residues: CASSPFGQTGNGYTF. The CDR3 DNA follows: TGTGCCAGCAGTCCCTTCGGCCAGACAGGGAATGGCTACACCTTC.

At least ten counts were recorded for this clonotype. V gene TRBV6-5 combines with J gene TRBJ2-7; no clear D. The V and J ends lost 1 base and 0 bases respectively, with 7 bases between them. CDR1 is MNHEY and CDR2 is SVGAGI in the germline V gene. This CDR3 region has 14 residues. The CDR3 DNA is TGTGCCAGCAGTTACTTGTGGGGCTCCTACGAGCAGTACTTC. This encodes CASSYLWGSYEQYF.

This clonotype was seen repeatedly, ten times or more. This chain joins TRBV11-1 and TRBJ2-5; D not certain. The CDR3 loop spans 14 amino acids. Trimming stripped 5 bases from V and 4 bases from J, with 14 bases between. CDR1 and CDR2 (germline): SGHAT, FQDESV (reference sequence). This CDR3 reads CASSPRNSGETQYF. In DNA form, the CDR3 reads TGTGCCAGCAGCCCCCGGAACAGTGGAGAGACCCAGTACTTC.